These T cell receptor beta chains were read from a single sample in a study of blood T cell repertoires in COVID-19. The protocol was immunoSEQ multiplex PCR, while the TCRdb copy is restricted to in-frame clones and leaves out a portion. Here the sample spans about 78,000 clones, roughly nine tenths being singletons. Sample: peripheral blood. Receptor source: a man aged 45-60 years with active or convalescent COVID-19. The CDR3 runs from the conserved cysteine through the conserved F or W. The D gene is left open where the match is weak. Clone size is shown for a subset of rows, as once, few, many or a class of expanded clone.

J: TRBJ1-1; V: TRBV12-3/TRBV12-4; size: .; D: .; DNA: TGTGCCAGCAGTTTACAAACCGGGACTGAAGCTTTCTTT; CDR3: CASSLQTGTEAFF
J: TRBJ1-2; V: TRBV21-1; size: once; D: .; DNA: TGTGCCAGCAGCAATAACAGACCCAATGGCTACACCTTC; CDR3: CASSNNRPNGYTF
J: TRBJ1-4; V: TRBV27; size: .; D: .; DNA: TGTGCCAGCAGTTTTTTCGGGGATGAAAAACTGTTTTTT; CDR3: CASSFFGDEKLFF
J: TRBJ2-1; V: TRBV29-1; size: .; D: TRBD2; DNA: TGCAGGGGAGGGACGTACAATGAGCAGTTCTTC; CDR3: CRGGTYNEQFF
J: TRBJ2-1; V: TRBV19; size: .; D: TRBD2; DNA: TGTGCCAGTAGTCAGAGCGGGGGGACGCTTGAGCAGTTCTTC; CDR3: CASSQSGGTLEQFF
J: TRBJ1-2; V: TRBV14; size: .; D: .; DNA: TGTGCCAGCAGCCAAGATCGGCGGTATGGCTACACCTTC; CDR3: CASSQDRRYGYTF
J: TRBJ1-2; V: TRBV5-1; size: .; D: TRBD1; DNA: TGCGCCAGCAGCGCTCAGGGGGACTATGGCTACACCTTC; CDR3: CASSAQGDYGYTF
J: TRBJ1-2; V: TRBV6-2/TRBV6-3; size: once; D: .; DNA: TGTGCCAGCAGTTTCTCGGGGGCCAATGGCTACACCTTC; CDR3: CASSFSGANGYTF
J: TRBJ1-2; V: TRBV4-1; size: .; D: TRBD1; DNA: TGCGCCAGCAGCCCAACCACGGGGACAGGGGATGGCTACACCTTC; CDR3: CASSPTTGTGDGYTF
J: TRBJ1-5; V: TRBV18; size: .; D: .; DNA: TGTGCCAGCTCACCCAATGAGGGGGATCAGCCCCAGCATTTT; CDR3: CASSPNEGDQPQHF
J: TRBJ2-5; V: TRBV10-1; size: .; D: TRBD1; DNA: TGCGCCAGCAGTTCCGGGACAGGGTCGGGAACCCAGTACTTC; CDR3: CASSSGTGSGTQYF
J: TRBJ2-5; V: TRBV5-1; size: .; D: TRBD2; DNA: TGCGCCAGCAGCTCTAGCGGGGGGCCAGAGACCCAGTACTTC; CDR3: CASSSSGGPETQYF
J: TRBJ2-5; V: TRBV19; size: .; D: TRBD2; DNA: TGTGCCAGTAGTACCCGCATAGCGGGGGGTCGAGAGACCCAGTACTTC; CDR3: CASSTRIAGGRETQYF
J: TRBJ2-3; V: TRBV5-1; size: .; D: .; DNA: TGCGCCAGCAGCCCGCAGGGGCCCGATACGCAGTATTTT; CDR3: CASSPQGPDTQYF
J: TRBJ1-5; V: TRBV28; size: once; D: .; DNA: TGTGCCAGCAGTTTGGAGGCAGTCATTCAGCCCCAGCATTTT; CDR3: CASSLEAVIQPQHF
J: TRBJ1-3; V: TRBV2; size: .; D: TRBD1; DNA: TGTGCCAGGACGGCGACAGGGGGCCCCAGCTCTGGAAACACCATATATTTT; CDR3: CARTATGGPSSGNTIYF
J: TRBJ2-2; V: TRBV11-2; size: .; D: .; DNA: TGTGCCAGCAGCTTAGTCTACTTCAACACCGGGGAGCTGTTTTTT; CDR3: CASSLVYFNTGELFF
J: TRBJ2-1; V: TRBV6-4; size: .; D: TRBD2; DNA: TGTGCCAGCAGCAGGGAGACTAGCGGGGGCTACAATGAGCAGTTCTTC; CDR3: CASSRETSGGYNEQFF
J: TRBJ2-2; V: TRBV7-2; size: .; D: TRBD2; DNA: TGTGCCAGCAGCTCCACTAGCGGGGGGGCCGGGGAGCTGTTTTTT; CDR3: CASSSTSGGAGELFF
J: TRBJ2-5; V: TRBV27; size: .; D: TRBD1; DNA: TGTGCCAGCAGTAGCTTTTCCGGGACAGGGTTTGCAGAGACCCAGTACTTC; CDR3: CASSSFSGTGFAETQYF
J: TRBJ2-4; V: TRBV29-1; size: .; D: TRBD1; DNA: TGCAGCGTTGAAAGACAGGGAAACATTCAGTACTTC; CDR3: CSVERQGNIQYF
J: TRBJ1-3; V: TRBV28; size: once; D: TRBD1; DNA: TGTGCCAGCAGCCCGAGGGGGCAAGGAAACACCATATATTTT; CDR3: CASSPRGQGNTIYF
J: TRBJ2-7; V: TRBV11-2; size: .; D: TRBD2; DNA: TGTGCCAGCAGCTCGACTAGCGATGCCTCCTACGAGCAGTACTTC; CDR3: CASSSTSDASYEQYF
J: TRBJ2-7; V: TRBV30; size: .; D: TRBD2; DNA: TGTGCCTGGAGTAGGGCTAGCGGACCCTACGAGCAGTACTTC; CDR3: CAWSRASGPYEQYF
J: TRBJ1-5; V: TRBV7-9; size: .; D: .; DNA: TGTGCCAGCAGCTTAGCATCCAGTAATCAGCCCCAGCATTTT; CDR3: CASSLASSNQPQHF
J: TRBJ2-1; V: TRBV5-1; size: .; D: TRBD1; DNA: TGCGCCAGCAGCTTGGGGACAGGGGGCCAGGAGCAGTTCTTC; CDR3: CASSLGTGGQEQFF
J: TRBJ1-3; V: TRBV19; size: .; D: TRBD1; DNA: TGTGCCAGTAGTCCACAGGGGTCTTCCGGAAACACCATATATTTT; CDR3: CASSPQGSSGNTIYF
J: TRBJ1-1; V: TRBV25-1; size: .; D: TRBD1; DNA: TGTGCCAGCAGTGTGACAGGGTTCAGAGCTTTCTTT; CDR3: CASSVTGFRAFF
J: TRBJ2-1; V: TRBV18; size: once; D: TRBD2; DNA: TGTGCCAGCTCACCATCTTTAGCGGGGGGTTCTGAGCAGTTCTTC; CDR3: CASSPSLAGGSEQFF
J: TRBJ2-5; V: TRBV2; size: few; D: TRBD1; DNA: TGTGCCAGCAGTGGACAGGGGGGGTACCAAGAGACCCAGTACTTC; CDR3: CASSGQGGYQETQYF
J: TRBJ2-5; V: TRBV19; size: .; D: TRBD1; DNA: TGTGCCAGTAGTATCGGAGACAGGGTCCAAGAGACCCAGTACTTC; CDR3: CASSIGDRVQETQYF
J: TRBJ1-2; V: TRBV7-9; size: .; D: .; DNA: TGTGCCAGCAGCCTCTCTACCTTC; CDR3: CASSLSTF
J: TRBJ1-3; V: TRBV18; size: .; D: .; DNA: TGTGCCAGCTCACCACCGAGTGTTGGAAACACCATATATTTT; CDR3: CASSPPSVGNTIYF
J: TRBJ2-2; V: TRBV6-5; size: .; D: TRBD1; DNA: TGTGCCAGCACCCCGGGACAGGGTACCGGGGAGCTGTTTTTT; CDR3: CASTPGQGTGELFF
J: TRBJ1-1; V: TRBV18; size: .; D: .; DNA: TGTGCCAGCTCACCAAGGTCAGGGGCGAACACTGAAGCTTTCTTT; CDR3: CASSPRSGANTEAFF
J: TRBJ2-5; V: TRBV5-4; size: .; D: TRBD2; DNA: TGTGCCAGCAGCTTGAACGGGGGGGCCGGGGAGACCCAGTACTTC; CDR3: CASSLNGGAGETQYF
J: TRBJ1-1; V: TRBV28; size: few; D: TRBD1; DNA: TGTGCCAGCAGTTTGGGACAGTCACACACTGAAGCTTTCTTT; CDR3: CASSLGQSHTEAFF
J: TRBJ1-4; V: TRBV5-4; size: .; D: .; DNA: TGTGCCAGCAGTACAGCAACTAATGAAAAACTGTTTTTT; CDR3: CASSTATNEKLFF
J: TRBJ1-6; V: TRBV6-1; size: .; D: .; DNA: TGTGCCAGCAGTGAGTGGGGAGAGTCACCCCTCCACTTT; CDR3: CASSEWGESPLHF
J: TRBJ2-5; V: TRBV6-5; size: .; D: .; DNA: TGTGCCAGCAGTTACTCGGTGTCACAGGAGACCCAGTACTTC; CDR3: CASSYSVSQETQYF
J: TRBJ1-2; V: TRBV7-2; size: few; D: .; DNA: TGTGCCAGCAGCTCCCACTCATCTTATGGCTACACCTTC; CDR3: CASSSHSSYGYTF
J: TRBJ2-1; V: TRBV19; size: once; D: TRBD2; DNA: TGTGCCAGTAAGAGCGGGGGGGCCGTTGAGCAGTTCTTC; CDR3: CASKSGGAVEQFF
J: TRBJ1-6; V: TRBV6-5; size: few; D: .; DNA: TGTGCCAGCAGCTTGACAGCCTATAATTCACCCCTCCACTTT; CDR3: CASSLTAYNSPLHF
J: TRBJ2-3; V: TRBV6-6; size: .; D: TRBD2; DNA: TGTGCCAGCAGTTCCGCCCGGACTAGCGGCACAGATACGCAGTATTTT; CDR3: CASSSARTSGTDTQYF
J: TRBJ2-5; V: TRBV7-2; size: .; D: .; DNA: TGTGCCAGCAGCTTAGAACCGGGGAAGACCCAGTACTTC; CDR3: CASSLEPGKTQYF
J: TRBJ1-1; V: TRBV7-9; size: .; D: .; DNA: TGTGCCAGCAGCTCGTCAGGGGTAACTGAAGCTTTCTTT; CDR3: CASSSSGVTEAFF